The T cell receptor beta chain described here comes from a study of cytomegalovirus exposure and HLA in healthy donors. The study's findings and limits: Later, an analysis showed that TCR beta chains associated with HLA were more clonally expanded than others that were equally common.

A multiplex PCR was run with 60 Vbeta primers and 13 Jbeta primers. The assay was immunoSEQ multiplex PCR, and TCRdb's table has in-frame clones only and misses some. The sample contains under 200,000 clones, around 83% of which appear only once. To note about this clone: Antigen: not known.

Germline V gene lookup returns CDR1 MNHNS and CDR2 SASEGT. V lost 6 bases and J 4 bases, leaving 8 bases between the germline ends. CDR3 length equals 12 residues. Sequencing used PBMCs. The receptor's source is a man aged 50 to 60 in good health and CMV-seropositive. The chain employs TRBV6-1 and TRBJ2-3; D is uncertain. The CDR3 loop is CASRRSPDTQYF. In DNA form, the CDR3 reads TGTGCCAGCAGGAGGAGCCCAGATACGCAGTATTTT.